These 11 T cell receptor beta chains were sequenced from one sample in a study of blood T cell repertoires in COVID-19 (dated by TCRdb to the early 2020s). The library came from the immunoSEQ multiplex PCR assay. Imported from immuneACCESS, the table was reduced by TCRdb to in-frame sequences with V and J called. These copies leave out some clones; in studies compared against another copy, an unresolved V gene accounts for under half, and the cause of the remainder is not known. A total of 90,000 or so clones appear in this sample, over 70% of them only once. In total, the top ten clones hold around 27% of the sample. Sequencing used peripheral blood. Receptor source: an elderly man with active or convalescent COVID-19.

The V call is TRBV7-8, the J call TRBJ2-5; TRBD1 matches 9 bases. V lost 3 bases to trimming and J lost 5 bases; unmatched junction nucleotides: 1. In germline, CDR1 is SGHVS, CDR2 FQNEAQ. The CDR3 length is 13 residues. CDR3 protein: CASSFTGGETQYF. The CDR3 region has the DNA TGTGCCAGCAGCTTTACAGGGGGCGAGACCCAGTACTTC.

V usage is TRBV6-2 or TRBV6-3 and J usage is TRBJ1-5; D call uncertain. The CDR3 is 15 amino acids. Trimming stripped 2 bases from V and 0 bases from J, with 8 bases between. Germline values: CDR1 MNHEY, CDR2 SVGEGT. The CDR3 region is CASSYPTGSNQPQHF. The DNA for the CDR3 is TGTGCCAGCAGTTACCCGACGGGTAGCAATCAGCCCCAGCATTTT.

V is TRBV9 and J is TRBJ2-5; D is possibly TRBD2 (6 bases). V was trimmed by 0 bases and J by 7 bases, leaving 16 bases between them. The CDR3 covers 15 residues. Germline V gives CDR1 SGDLS, CDR2 YYNGEE. The CDR3 DNA follows: TGTGCCAGCAGCGTAGGCCAGGGAGGCATGTGGACCCAGTACTTC. As protein: CASSVGQGGMWTQYF.

The V call is TRBV9, the J call TRBJ2-7; 9 nucleotides agree with TRBD2. The CDR3 length is 13 residues. Trimming took 3 bases from V and 4 from J; bases not matched to a gene: 2. CDR1 and CDR2 (germline): SGDLS, YYNGEE. Written as DNA, the CDR3 is TGTGCCAGCAGCGCGACTAGCGGATACGAGCAGTACTTC. It encodes CASSATSGYEQYF.

The chain employs TRBV4-3 and TRBJ2-1, with 7 nucleotides matching TRBD2. V shed 1 base, J shed 14 bases, and the junction held 8 bases outside the gene matches. Germline loops: CDR1 LGHNA, CDR2 YSLEER. The CDR3 is 13 amino acids. This CDR3 is CASSQARAGREFF. The CDR3 DNA follows: TGCGCCAGCAGCCAAGCGAGAGCGGGGAGGGAGTTCTTC.

The chain combines TRBV5-1 with TRBJ1-1; 11 bases map to TRBD1. V was pared by 6 bases and J by 3 bases, with 4 bases of the junction left unmatched. The V gene's germline CDR1 is SGHRS and CDR2 YFSETQ. The CDR3 has 14 residues. The CDR3 reads CASKGTGGHTEAFF. The CDR3 DNA is TGCGCCAGCAAAGGGACAGGGGGTCACACTGAAGCTTTCTTT.

This CDR3 is CASSLGGGSWETQYF. The CDR3 DNA reads TGTGCCAGCAGCTTAGGTGGCGGCTCATGGGAGACCCAGTACTTC. The chain couples TRBV11-1 to TRBJ2-5; D uncertain. Per germline, CDR1 SGHAT and CDR2 FQDESV (reference sequence). The CDR3 is made up of 15 amino acids. V dropped 1 base and J dropped 5 bases, with 14 bases sitting between them.

This chain uses TRBV24-1 with TRBJ2-2; 12 nucleotides line up with TRBD1. The CDR3 is 15 residues long. CDR1 KGHDR and CDR2 SFDVKD come from the germline V gene. V shed 7 bases, J shed 4 bases, and the junction held 3 bases outside the gene matches. CDR3 residues: CATRRGQGATGELFF. CDR3 coding DNA: TGTGCCACCAGAAGGGGACAGGGGGCCACCGGGGAGCTGTTTTTT.

The chain combines TRBV6-1 with TRBJ2-7; 7 bases match TRBD2. V was pared by 2 bases and J by 4 bases, with 5 bases of the junction left unmatched. Germline lookup yields CDR1 MNHNS and CDR2 SASEGT. The CDR3 is 14 residues long. The CDR3 is CASSEFPGGYEQYF. The CDR3 DNA follows: TGTGCCAGCAGTGAATTCCCGGGGGGTTACGAGCAGTACTTC.

V and J are TRBV6-5 and TRBJ2-7; 9 bases are shared with TRBD1. The CDR3 has 14 residues. Germline V gives CDR1 MNHEY, CDR2 SVGAGI. V lost 6 bases, J lost 2 bases, and 5 bases stayed unmatched. DNA of the CDR3: TGTGCCAGCAGATCCGGGACAGGGCCCTACGAGCAGTACTTC. Protein sequence: CASRSGTGPYEQYF.

This CDR3 is CASSPTGTRNTEAFF. The CDR3 DNA follows: TGTGCCAGCAGTCCAACCGGGACTCGGAACACTGAAGCTTTCTTT. J is TRBJ1-1 and V is TRBV2; D perhaps matches TRBD1 (5 bases). Germline CDR1 reads SNHLY; CDR2 reads FYNNEI. This CDR3 is 15 amino acids long. V gave up 5 bases and J gave up 1 base, with 14 bases separating them.